This is a list of T cell receptor beta chains from one sample in a study of shared clonotypes between healthy human individuals. TCRdb's copy holds only in-frame clones and misses some; the assay was immunoSEQ multiplex PCR. The sample shows 1.4 million or so clones, 98% of them seen only once. The specimen sequenced was naive CD4+ T cells sorted from blood. These receptors all come from a young man in good health. The CDR3 runs from the conserved cysteine through the conserved F or W. D genes are given only for firm matches. The size entry is marked missing in some rows and otherwise reads once, few, many or a size class.

>TRBD2|17|TRBJ2-5|-|TRBV4-1
CASSHRLAQLLGETQYF
TGCGCCAGCAGCCACCGACTAGCGCAACTCCTTGGGGAGACCCAGTACTTC
>-|12|TRBJ2-7|-|TRBV18
CASSLGAYEQYF
TGTGCCAGCTCGTTGGGGGCCTACGAGCAGTACTTC
>TRBD1|16|TRBJ2-7|-|TRBV10-3
CAISEPRDRAGQEQYF
TGTGCCATCAGTGAGCCCCGGGACAGGGCTGGTCAAGAGCAGTACTTC
>-|12|TRBJ2-7|-|TRBV28
CASSFRGYEQYF
TGTGCCAGCAGTTTTCGGGGTTACGAGCAGTACTTC
>TRBD2|17|TRBJ2-1|-|TRBV30
CAWSVPTGLEINNEQFF
TGTGCCTGGAGTGTACCAACGGGACTAGAAATAAACAATGAGCAGTTCTTC
>TRBD2|17|TRBJ2-3|-|TRBV18
CASSSLAGGPGTDTQYF
TGTGCCAGCTCATCCTTAGCGGGAGGGCCCGGGACAGATACGCAGTATTTT
>-|12|TRBJ2-2|once|TRBV30
CAWNEDAGELFF
TGTGCCTGGAACGAAGACGCCGGGGAGCTGTTTTTT
>-|16|TRBJ2-3|-|TRBV14
CASSQYRNSLGDTQYF
TGTGCCAGCAGCCAATACAGGAACTCCCTAGGGGATACGCAGTATTTT
>TRBD1|15|TRBJ2-7|-|TRBV29-1
CSVVLRDRALYEQYF
TGCAGCGTTGTACTCCGGGACAGGGCGTTATACGAGCAGTACTTC
>-|13|TRBJ2-1|-|TRBV28
CASRGVIDNEQFF
TGTGCCAGTAGAGGGGTGATAGACAATGAGCAGTTCTTC
>TRBD2|19|TRBJ2-1|-|TRBV9
CASNPGLAGVEQNYNEQFF
TGTGCCAGCAATCCGGGACTAGCGGGAGTCGAACAAAACTACAATGAGCAGTTCTTC
>-|12|TRBJ2-7|-|TRBV19
CASSRNRDEQYF
TGTGCCAGTAGTAGAAACCGAGACGAGCAGTACTTC
>TRBD2|14|TRBJ2-3|-|TRBV10-1
CASSRAGSTDTQYF
TGCGCCAGCAGCCGAGCGGGGAGCACAGATACGCAGTATTTT
>-|11|TRBJ2-7|-|TRBV11-2
CASSFQYEQYF
TGTGCCAGCAGCTTTCAATACGAGCAGTACTTC
>-|15|TRBJ2-3|once|TRBV5-1
CASSLVPQNADTQYF
TGCGCCAGCAGCTTGGTCCCACAAAATGCAGATACGCAGTATTTT
>TRBD1|15|TRBJ1-2|-|TRBV15
CATSARTGGLDGYTF
TGTGCCACCAGCGCCCGGACAGGAGGGTTGGATGGCTACACCTTC
>TRBD1|14|TRBJ2-4|-|TRBV7-8
CASSPRDRVDIQYF
TGTGCCAGCAGCCCACGGGACAGGGTCGACATTCAGTACTTC
>-|11|TRBJ1-4|-|TRBV2
CASRGPGELFF
TGTGCCAGCAGGGGGCCGGGAGAACTGTTTTTT
>TRBD1|13|TRBJ2-7|-|TRBV11-3
CASSPGQGYEQYF
TGTGCCAGCAGCCCGGGACAGGGCTACGAGCAGTACTTC
>-|13|TRBJ2-1|-|TRBV6-5
CASSYSNVNEQFF
TGTGCCAGCAGTTACTCGAACGTTAATGAGCAGTTCTTC
>TRBD1|15|TRBJ1-2|-|TRBV9
CASSTRDRDIYGYTF
TGTGCCAGCAGCACCCGGGACAGGGACATCTATGGCTACACCTTC
>-|12|TRBJ2-5|-|TRBV28
CASSEPPGTQYF
TGTGCCAGCAGCGAGCCTCCGGGGACCCAGTACTTC
>-|12|TRBJ1-1|-|TRBV28
CASSYRVSEAFF
TGTGCCAGCAGCTACAGGGTTTCTGAAGCTTTCTTT
>TRBD1|14|TRBJ1-2|-|TRBV18
CASSLDRELLGYTF
TGTGCCAGCTCACTTGACAGGGAATTACTCGGCTACACCTTC
>-|15|TRBJ2-5|-|TRBV5-6
CASTLLRGSQETQYF
TGTGCCAGCACTTTACTACGAGGGTCCCAAGAGACCCAGTACTTC
>-|15|TRBJ1-4|-|TRBV7-2
CASSLGGGGNEKLFF
TGTGCCAGCAGCTTAGGAGGGGGAGGCAATGAAAAACTGTTTTTT
>-|12|TRBJ1-4|-|TRBV18
CASSPGGEKLFF
TGTGCCAGCTCACCGGGCGGCGAAAAACTGTTTTTT
>TRBD1|15|TRBJ2-1|once|TRBV7-7
CASSSGQGGNNEQFF
TGTGCCAGCAGCTCGGGACAGGGGGGGAACAATGAGCAGTTCTTC
>TRBD1|15|TRBJ2-5|-|TRBV4-1
CASSLGQGAQETQYF
TGCGCCAGCAGCCTGGGACAGGGCGCACAAGAGACCCAGTACTTC